This entry is about one T cell receptor (beta chain). This sample is drawn from a study of blood T cell repertoires in COVID-19. The CDR3 extends over 15 amino acids. Germline lookup yields CDR1 SGHTA and CDR2 FQGNSA. V lost 0 bases to trimming and J lost 2 bases, with 9 bases between them. TCRdb's copy holds only in-frame clones and misses some; the assay was immunoSEQ multiplex PCR. The repertoire holds 20,000 to 30,000 clones, approximately 77% seen once, with more than 12% in the top ten. This receptor was obtained from an elderly man with active or convalescent COVID-19. This rearrangement joins TRBV7-2 to TRBJ2-3, with D perhaps matching TRBD2 (5 bases). What was sequenced was peripheral blood. CDR3 sequence (DNA): TGTGCCAGCAGCTTAGCGGTCGGGAACACAGATACGCAGTATTTT. Encoded protein: CASSLAVGNTDTQYF.